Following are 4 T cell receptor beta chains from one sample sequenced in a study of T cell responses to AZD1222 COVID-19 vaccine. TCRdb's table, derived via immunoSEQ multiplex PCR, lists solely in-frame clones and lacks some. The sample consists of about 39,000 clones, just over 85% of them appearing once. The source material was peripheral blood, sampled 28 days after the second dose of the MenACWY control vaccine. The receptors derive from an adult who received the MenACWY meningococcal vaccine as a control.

DNA of the CDR3: TGTGCCAGCAGTGTGTCAGCGGGATGGGTCTACGAGCAGTACTTC. It is translated as CASSVSAGWVYEQYF. This chain uses TRBV2 with TRBJ2-7; TRBD2 aligns across 7 bases. Trimming at V came to 4 bases and at J to 3 bases, leaving 9 bases not matched to a gene. The CDR3 spans 15 residues. Germline V CDR1 and CDR2: SNHLY, FYNNEI.

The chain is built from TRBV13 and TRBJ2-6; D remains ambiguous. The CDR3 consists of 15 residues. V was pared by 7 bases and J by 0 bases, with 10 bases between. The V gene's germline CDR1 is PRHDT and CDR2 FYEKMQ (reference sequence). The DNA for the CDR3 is TGTGCCAGCACTCCCCCCGGCTCTGGGGCCAACGTCCTGACTTTC. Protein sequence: CASTPPGSGANVLTF.

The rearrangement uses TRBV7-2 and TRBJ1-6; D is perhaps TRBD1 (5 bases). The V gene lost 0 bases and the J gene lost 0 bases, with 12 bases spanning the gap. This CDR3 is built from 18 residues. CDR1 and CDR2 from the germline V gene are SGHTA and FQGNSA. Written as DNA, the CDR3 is TGTGCCAGCAGCTTAGCACGACCAGGGAGCTCCTATAATTCACCCCTCCACTTT. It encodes CASSLARPGSSYNSPLHF.

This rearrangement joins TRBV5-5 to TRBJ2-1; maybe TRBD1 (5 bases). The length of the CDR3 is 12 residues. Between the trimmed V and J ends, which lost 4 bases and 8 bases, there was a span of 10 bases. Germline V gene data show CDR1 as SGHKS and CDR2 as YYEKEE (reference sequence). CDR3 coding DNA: TGTGCCAGCAGCAGTCAGGGCGATGAGCAGTTCTTC. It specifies CASSSQGDEQFF.